Following are 12 T cell receptor beta chains from one sample sequenced in a study of early T cells in non-severe SARS-CoV-2 infection. TCRdb processed the 5' RACE reads anew with MiXCR; each CDR3 protein has one entry. The sample shows about 35,000 distinct CDR3 sequences, approximately 4.6% of them seen only once. The sample taken for sequencing was whole blood. These receptors were taken from an adult who was a healthcare worker with PCR-confirmed SARS-CoV-2 infection or an uninfected control (not recorded which).

This clonotype was seen many times. The V gene is TRBV4-2, the J gene TRBJ1-3; TRBD1 agrees at 7 bases. Trimming cost V 2 bases and J 6 bases; bases outside gene matches: 4. CDR3 size: 14 residues. The germline V gene has CDR1 LGHNA and CDR2 YNFKEQ. For the CDR3, the DNA is TGTGCCAGCAGCCAATATGGGACAGAAAACACCATATATTTT. Translated: CASSQYGTENTIYF.

The sample holds many counts of this clonotype. This rearrangement joins TRBV12-3 or TRBV12-4 to TRBJ1-4, with D maybe TRBD1 (5 bases). Trimming pared 5 bases from V and 14 bases from J, leaving 12 bases between. This CDR3 region has 11 residues. The CDR3 is CASSAQDTLFF. DNA of the CDR3: TGTGCCAGCAGTGCCCAGGACACCCTGTTTTTT.

This chain joins TRBV10-1 and TRBJ2-5, with 11 bases lining up with TRBD2. This CDR3 spans 16 amino acids. J gave up 3 bases and V 2 bases, and 5 bases lay outside the gene matches. Germline V lookup: CDR1 WNHNN, CDR2 SYGVQD (reference sequence). This CDR3 is CASSEGSGGAEETQYF. Written as DNA, the CDR3 is TGCGCCAGCAGTGAGGGTAGCGGGGGGGCAGAAGAGACCCAGTACTTC.

In its sample, this clonotype was seen many times. V gene TRBV5-8 combines with J gene TRBJ1-1; D uncertain. Looked up from germline, CDR1 is SGHTS and CDR2 is YDEGEE. The CDR3 covers 11 residues. V was trimmed by 4 bases and J by 6 bases, leaving 7 bases between them. This chain's CDR3 is CASSPRSEAFF. The CDR3 DNA sequence: TGTGCCAGCAGCCCGCGGTCTGAAGCTTTCTTT.

This clonotype occurred many times. The chain combines TRBV2 with TRBJ2-5, with D possibly matching TRBD1 (5 bases). CDR1 is SNHLY, CDR2 FYNNEI, per germline. The germline V and J ends were trimmed by 4 bases and 2 bases, with 8 bases remaining between them. This CDR3 region has 13 residues. CDR3 nucleotides: TGTGCCAGCAGTGGAAACAGGCAAGAGACCCAGTACTTC. It translates to CASSGNRQETQYF.

The V and J genes are TRBV4-1 and TRBJ1-4, with TRBD1 as a possible D gene (5 bases). CDR3 length: 16 residues. V gave up 2 bases and J gave up 8 bases, with 18 bases separating them. Germline CDR1 reads MGHRA; CDR2 reads YSYEKL. CDR3 bases: TGCGCCAGCAGCCAACCGTCATCAGGGTGGCACGAAAAACTGTTTTTT. Residues: CASSQPSSGWHEKLFF.

The gene calls are TRBV25-1 and TRBJ2-7; 11 bases agree with TRBD2. The CDR3 has 16 residues. From germline, CDR1 is MGHDK and CDR2 SYGVNS. Trimming took 5 bases from V and 4 from J; bases not matched to a gene: 10. The CDR3 DNA is TGTGCCAGCAGTCCCCCCCTAGCGGGGGGAACGTACGAGCAGTACTTC. Its translation: CASSPPLAGGTYEQYF.

This clonotype was recorded at least ten times. The chain joins TRBV7-6 to TRBJ2-1, with a tentative D call TRBD2 (5 bases). The CDR3 extends over 14 amino acids. Trimming cost V 5 bases and J 4 bases, with 12 bases left between them. Germline loops: CDR1 SGHVS, CDR2 FNYEAQ. The DNA of the CDR3 is TGTGCCAGCAGCACCCAAGAGGGATACAATGAGCAGTTCTTC. It yields the protein CASSTQEGYNEQFF.

This clonotype appeared a few times. This chain joins TRBV25-1 and TRBJ2-3; 10 bases line up with TRBD2. This CDR3 region has 16 residues. The ends lost 1 base at V and 1 base at J; junction bases unmatched: 2. From germline, CDR1 is MGHDK and CDR2 SYGVNS. In DNA form, the CDR3 reads TGTGCCAGCAGTGAATGGGGGACTAGCGGCACAGATACGCAGTATTTT. It yields the protein CASSEWGTSGTDTQYF.

This chain connects TRBV29-1 to TRBJ1-2, with D possibly being TRBD1 (6 bases). Trimming stripped 4 bases from V and 4 bases from J, with 13 bases between. The CDR3 loop spans 13 amino acids. Germline CDR1 SQVTM, CDR2 ANQGSEA. The CDR3 coding sequence is TGCAGCGTTGTTTCAGGGGTGGGCTATGGCTACACCTTC. Encoded protein: CSVVSGVGYGYTF.

This clonotype came up a few times. The chain combines TRBV20-1 with TRBJ1-1; unclear D gene. This CDR3 spans 11 amino acids. V lost 1 base to trimming and J lost 10 bases, with 10 bases between them. Per germline, CDR1 DFQATT and CDR2 SNEGSKA (reference sequence). The CDR3 is CSARALLVAFF. The CDR3, as DNA: TGCAGTGCTAGAGCCTTACTAGTAGCTTTCTTT.

There are a few counts of this clonotype. This chain uses TRBV2 with TRBJ2-3, with 8 nucleotides matching TRBD1. From germline, CDR1 is SNHLY and CDR2 FYNNEI. The ends lost 5 bases at V and 7 bases at J; junction bases unmatched: 5. This CDR3 is built from 13 residues. In DNA form, the CDR3 reads TGTGCCAGCAGTCCGACAGGGGATTATACGCAGTATTTT. As protein: CASSPTGDYTQYF.